These 21 T cell receptor beta chains came from one sample sequenced in a study of human T cells and chemical hapten exposure. This sample's time point: patch test 3, about 24 weeks after DPC sensitization. Documented treatment: therapeutic diphenylcyclopropenone sensitization with weekly scalp DPC. In TCRdb, the RACE reads were re-called with MiXCR into one record per CDR3 protein. The sample carries approximately 80,000 distinct CDR3 sequences, approximately 10% recorded once. The sample in question was whole blood, obtained in connection with sensitization to the hapten diphenylcyclopropenone (DPC). These receptors were taken from a woman aged 45 to 65 with alopecia areata. Some clones in this sample may be carry-over from other donors' samples.

This clonotype was counted many times. This rearrangement joins TRBV13 to TRBJ2-7, with D tentatively TRBD2 (6 bases). CDR1 PRHDT and CDR2 FYEKMQ come from the germline V gene (reference sequence). There are 14 residues in the CDR3. The V end was cut by 5 bases, the J end by 3 bases, with 14 bases between. The CDR3 loop reads CASSPLSRDYEQYF. The CDR3, as DNA: TGTGCCAGCAGCCCCCTGTCGCGGGACTACGAGCAGTACTTC.

This clonotype was recorded many times. The genes are TRBV29-1 and TRBJ2-3; D uncertain. V was cut by 4 bases and J by 0 bases, with 14 bases left in between. Germline CDR1 is SQVTM and CDR2 is ANQGSEA. The CDR3 loop spans 15 amino acids. The CDR3 sequence: CSVVARTSSTDTQYF. In DNA, the CDR3 is TGCAGCGTTGTAGCTAGGACGTCGAGCACAGATACGCAGTATTTT.

This clonotype was detected many times. The chain joins TRBV20-1 to TRBJ1-2; a weak D match, TRBD1 (5 bases). This CDR3 spans 15 amino acids. V gave up 0 bases and J gave up 0 bases, with 11 bases separating them. Germline assignment: CDR1 DFQATT and CDR2 SNEGSKA (reference sequence). This CDR3 reads CSARDVGESNYGYTF. The CDR3 DNA sequence: TGCAGTGCTAGAGATGTAGGGGAGTCTAACTATGGCTACACCTTC.

There are many counts of this clonotype. CDR3 nucleotides: TGTGCCAGCAGCTTGGGACTGCCAGATACGCAGTATTTT. This sequence encodes CASSLGLPDTQYF. V and J are TRBV7-8 and TRBJ2-3, with D perhaps TRBD2 (6 bases). From germline, CDR1 is SGHVS and CDR2 FQNEAQ. The V end was cut by 3 bases, the J end by 4 bases, with 8 bases between. The CDR3 totals 13 residues.

In its sample, this clonotype was seen many times. The rearrangement uses TRBV11-2 and TRBJ1-2; a possible D gene is TRBD1 (5 bases). This CDR3 contains 15 residues. Trimming took off 5 bases at V and 9 bases at J, with 22 bases between the two ends. CDR1 and CDR2 from the germline V gene are SGHAT and FQNNGV. CDR3 in DNA: TGTGCCAGCAGCAAGTACCGGGACCGGAGTATGAGCTACACCTTC. Its translation: CASSKYRDRSMSYTF.

This clonotype appeared many times. The chain couples TRBV6-6 to TRBJ2-7; D uncertain. Trimming cost V 6 bases and J 1 base, with 7 bases left between them. CDR1 is MNHNY, CDR2 SVGAGI, per germline (reference sequence). This CDR3 comprises 12 residues. CDR3 coding DNA: TGTGCCAGCAGGCACGGGTCCTACGAGCAGTACTTC. Amino acids: CASRHGSYEQYF.

This clonotype appeared a few times. This chain links TRBV20-1 with TRBJ2-4; either TRBD1 or TRBD2 may supply D (5 bases each). CDR3 size: 15 residues. With 6 bases removed from V and 1 base from J, the gap between germline ends came to 16 bases. Looked up from germline, CDR1 is DFQATT and CDR2 is SNEGSKA (reference sequence). The CDR3 region is CSATRGPGAKNIQYF. The CDR3 bases are TGCAGTGCCACGAGGGGCCCTGGGGCCAAAAACATTCAGTACTTC.

This clonotype was picked up a small number of times. The V call is TRBV11-1, the J call TRBJ2-5, with 8 nucleotides matching TRBD2. The CDR3 extends over 16 amino acids. J was trimmed by 6 bases and V by 5 bases; bases with no gene match: 14. CDR1 and CDR2 from the germline V gene are SGHAT and FQDESV (reference sequence). This chain's CDR3 is CASSPVAGSPQKTQYF. The CDR3 nucleotides are TGTGCCAGCAGCCCGGTAGCGGGGTCGCCACAGAAGACCCAGTACTTC.

This clonotype was picked up many times. The chain couples TRBV7-6 to TRBJ1-5; D possibly corresponds to TRBD1 (6 bases). CDR3 length equals 16 residues. The V gene's germline CDR1 is SGHVS and CDR2 FNYEAQ. The V and J ends lost 0 bases and 7 bases respectively, with 16 bases between them. This CDR3 is CASSLAGTSGGQPQHF. DNA of the CDR3: TGTGCCAGCAGCTTAGCAGGGACATCCGGTGGGCAGCCCCAGCATTTT.

This clonotype was picked up many times. V gene TRBV5-1 combines with J gene TRBJ2-3, with 11 bases lining up with TRBD2. The ends lost 4 bases at V and 6 bases at J; junction bases unmatched: 7. The CDR3 spans 15 residues. Germline V gives CDR1 SGHRS, CDR2 YFSETQ. The DNA of the CDR3 is TGCGCCAGCAGCCCGCCGACTAGCGGGATGGATACGCAGTATTTT. Amino acids: CASSPPTSGMDTQYF. Variable domain in full (rest from reference TRBV5-1 and TRBJ2-3): KAGVTQTPRYLIKTRGQQVTLSCSPISGHRSVSWYQQTPGQGLQFLFEYFSETQRNKGNFPGRFSGRQFSNSRSEMNVSTLELGDSALYLCASSPPTSGMDTQYFGPGTRLTVL.

This clonotype was counted a few times. V is TRBV6-1 and J is TRBJ1-4; D gene uncertain. Germline values: CDR1 MNHNS, CDR2 SASEGT. The CDR3 runs to 17 residues. V gave up 3 bases and J gave up 0 bases, with 14 bases separating them. DNA of the CDR3: TGTGCCAGCAGTGAGGTGGGAGGTTGGGCAACTAATGAAAAACTGTTTTTT. This codes for CASSEVGGWATNEKLFF.

This clonotype was detected many times. The gene calls are TRBV24-1 and TRBJ2-1; TRBD2 matches 7 bases. The CDR3 is 16 residues long. V lost 7 bases and J lost 0; bases outside the gene matches: 8. CDR1 and CDR2 (germline): KGHDR, SFDVKD. CDR3 DNA sequence: TGTGCCACCAGGGCTAGCGGAAGTTTCTCCTACAATGAGCAGTTCTTC. Protein: CATRASGSFSYNEQFF.

This clonotype was detected ten times or more. The CDR3 sequence: CASSMGAERPYEQYF. CDR3 bases: TGTGCCAGTAGTATGGGGGCCGAGCGGCCCTACGAGCAGTACTTC. The rearrangement joins TRBV19 to TRBJ2-7; D is possibly TRBD1 (6 bases). Germline assignment: CDR1 LNHDA and CDR2 SQIVND (reference sequence). Trimming cost V 3 bases and J 2 bases, with 14 bases left between them. This CDR3 contains 15 residues.

Ten or more counts support this clonotype. The rearrangement uses TRBV20-1 and TRBJ2-5, with D tentatively TRBD2 (5 bases). The CDR3 consists of 12 residues. The germline CDR1 and CDR2 sequences are DFQATT and SNEGSKA (reference sequence). V dropped 4 bases and J dropped 7 bases, with 13 bases sitting between them. For the CDR3, the DNA is TGCAGTGCTACGGGCGTCGGGGTGACCCAGTACTTC. This translates into CSATGVGVTQYF.

This chain connects TRBV12-3 or TRBV12-4 to TRBJ2-3, with TRBD2 identical over 12 bases. V lost 5 bases to trimming and J lost 4 bases; unmatched junction nucleotides: 7. The CDR3 is made up of 16 amino acids. CDR3 sequence: CASSPRTSGNADTQYF. The CDR3, as DNA: TGTGCCAGCAGTCCTCGGACTAGCGGGAACGCAGATACGCAGTATTTT.

This clonotype was observed at least ten times. This chain connects TRBV5-1 to TRBJ1-5, with 7 bases matching TRBD1. Trimming removed 4 bases from V and 3 bases from J; junction bases left unmatched: 7. Looked up from germline, CDR1 is SGHRS and CDR2 is YFSETQ. This CDR3 comprises 15 residues. The CDR3 sequence is CASSPVTGINQPQHF. The CDR3 DNA is TGCGCCAGCAGCCCTGTGACAGGGATCAATCAGCCCCAGCATTTT.

Only a few counts were recorded for this clonotype. The chain joins TRBV29-1 to TRBJ1-2; TRBD1 aligns across 12 bases. Germline V gives CDR1 SQVTM, CDR2 ANQGSEA. J was trimmed by 8 bases and V by 7 bases; bases with no gene match: 5. This CDR3 spans 12 amino acids. This CDR3 reads CSAGGTGGGYTF. Here the CDR3 DNA reads TGCAGCGCTGGAGGGACAGGGGGCGGCTACACCTTC.

In this sample, this clonotype turned up a few times. V usage is TRBV7-2 and J usage is TRBJ2-3, with D unclear. This CDR3 is 13 amino acids long. Trimming removed 4 bases from V and 4 bases from J, with 9 bases in between. Germline CDR1 reads SGHTA; CDR2 reads FQGNSA. In DNA form, the CDR3 reads TGTGCCAGCAGCTGGACCGTCCCAGATACGCAGTATTTT. As protein: CASSWTVPDTQYF.

The chain couples TRBV7-9 to TRBJ2-1; D remains unclear. CDR1 and CDR2 (germline): SEHNR, FQNEAQ (reference sequence). The CDR3 spans 12 residues. Trimming cost V 1 base and J 10 bases, with 8 bases left between them. The CDR3 sequence is CASSLVSQEQFF. The CDR3 DNA sequence: TGTGCCAGCAGCTTAGTGAGTCAGGAGCAGTTCTTC.

This clonotype has a handful of counts. The chain has TRBV11-3 and TRBJ2-3, with TRBD2 matching 11 bases. The length of the CDR3 is 16 residues. Unmatched junction bases numbered 8, after V lost 5 bases and J lost 4 bases. Per germline, CDR1 SGHNT and CDR2 YENEEA. CDR3 protein: CASSALAGGLADTQYF. The CDR3 nucleotides are TGTGCCAGCAGCGCCCTAGCGGGAGGTCTGGCAGATACGCAGTATTTT.

This clonotype was seen at least ten times. The chain carries TRBV28 and TRBJ1-5; D is unresolved. The CDR3 runs to 15 residues. CDR1 is MDHEN and CDR2 is SYDVKM in the germline V gene. Deletions cut 7 bases from V and 6 bases from J, with 19 bases between. This CDR3 reads CASTPEGFGIQPQHF. The DNA for the CDR3 is TGTGCCAGCACCCCAGAGGGTTTCGGTATTCAGCCCCAGCATTTT.